These 15 T cell receptor beta chains share one sample of origin, sequenced in a study of T cells in pancreatic ductal adenocarcinoma. Clones were sequenced by immunoSEQ multiplex PCR, and TCRdb holds only the in-frame ones, with some missing. Among some 16,000 clones, roughly 89% were seen once, and the ten largest hold about 15%. Selected pancreatic ductal adenocarcinoma patients had undergone surgery without neoadjuvant therapy. The sequenced sample was PBMCs. These receptors were collected from a human donor with pancreatic ductal adenocarcinoma.

The J gene is TRBJ2-5, the V gene TRBV6-6, with 12 nucleotides matching TRBD2. Germline V gives CDR1 MNHNY, CDR2 SVGAGI (reference sequence). This CDR3 contains 16 residues. The J segment lost 5 bases and the V segment lost 0 bases, leaving 4 bases of the junction unmatched. This CDR3 is CASSYSPSGRAETQYF. CDR3 DNA: TGTGCCAGCAGTTACTCGCCTAGCGGGAGGGCGGAGACCCAGTACTTC.

This chain joins TRBV19 and TRBJ2-2; D unresolved. Germline CDR1 LNHDA, CDR2 SQIVND (reference sequence). The CDR3 is 15 amino acids. Deletions cut 1 base from V and 0 bases from J, with 6 bases between. CDR3 protein: CASSIGASNTGELFF. The CDR3 DNA sequence: TGTGCCAGTAGTATAGGGGCCTCGAACACCGGGGAGCTGTTTTTT.

V is TRBV19 and J is TRBJ1-3; TRBD1 matches at 7 bases. The germline CDR1 and CDR2 sequences are LNHDA and SQIVND (reference sequence). This CDR3 region has 17 residues. J was trimmed by 0 bases and V by 4 bases; bases with no gene match: 9. CDR3 nucleotides: TGTGCCAGTAGTAACCCGACAGGGTGGAGCTCTGGAAACACCATATATTTT. Its translation is CASSNPTGWSSGNTIYF.

The V and J genes are TRBV7-8 and TRBJ2-7, with 9 bases identical to TRBD1. With V trimmed by 0 bases and J by 5 bases, 5 bases remained unmatched. Germline CDR1 is SGHVS and CDR2 is FQNEAQ. CDR3 size: 15 residues. CDR3 coding DNA: TGTGCCAGCAGCTTAGCCTGGGACAGGGCCCACGAGCAGTACTTC. This gives the protein CASSLAWDRAHEQYF.

The chain recombines TRBV7-8 with TRBJ1-4, with D uncertain. The CDR3 totals 15 residues. The V gene's germline CDR1 is SGHVS and CDR2 FQNEAQ. Trimming cost V 5 bases and J 7 bases, with 17 bases left between them. CDR3 protein: CASSNRATVGEKLFF. In nucleotides, the CDR3 is TGTGCCAGCAGCAACCGGGCCACGGTGGGTGAAAAACTGTTTTTT.

CDR3 DNA: TGTGCCAGCAGCTTAGAAGGGACAGGGCGCTCACCCCTCCACTTT. It codes for CASSLEGTGRSPLHF. The chain carries TRBV7-9 and TRBJ1-6; 9 nucleotides align to TRBD1. The ends lost 1 base at V and 10 bases at J; junction bases unmatched: 5. The CDR3 sequence is 15 residues long. CDR1 is SEHNR and CDR2 is FQNEAQ in the germline V gene (reference sequence).

This chain connects TRBV7-9 to TRBJ2-1; no firm D call. The CDR3 contains 12 residues. Germline assignment: CDR1 SEHNR and CDR2 FQNEAQ (reference sequence). V was cut by 1 base and J by 7 bases, with 5 bases left in between. For the CDR3, the DNA is TGTGCCAGCAGCTTAGGAGCTAATGAGCAGTTCTTC. It translates to CASSLGANEQFF.

The rearrangement joins TRBV6-5 to TRBJ1-4; D is unclear. The V gene lost 2 bases and the J gene lost 4 bases, with 5 bases spanning the gap. Germline-derived CDR1 and CDR2 are MNHEY and SVGAGI. This CDR3 has 13 residues. The chain's CDR3 is CASSYGVNEKLFF. The CDR3 DNA follows: TGTGCCAGCAGTTACGGGGTTAATGAAAAACTGTTTTTT.

V is TRBV5-4 and J is TRBJ2-7, with 10 bases identical to TRBD1. The junction had 17 bases not matched to a gene; V was cut back by 5 bases and J by 6 bases. Germline V gene lookup returns CDR1 SGHNT and CDR2 YYREEE (reference sequence). The CDR3 extends over 17 amino acids. The CDR3 region has the DNA TGTGCCAGCAGGGGGGGACAGGGGCCCTCCCGGAGATCCGAGCAGTACTTC. This translates into CASRGGQGPSRRSEQYF.

This clone was counted a single time. V usage is TRBV19 and J usage is TRBJ2-1; TRBD2 matches 7 bases. From germline, CDR1 is LNHDA and CDR2 SQIVND (reference sequence). With 1 base clipped from V and 6 bases from J, the junction kept 9 bases outside the gene matches. The CDR3 runs to 16 residues. DNA of the CDR3: TGTGCCAGTAGTATAGGTTTGAGCGGGGCCACCAATGAGCAGTTCTTC. It specifies CASSIGLSGATNEQFF.

The CDR3 loop is CASSSTFLGHYNEQFF. As DNA, the CDR3 is TGTGCCAGCAGCTCTACCTTTCTGGGGCACTACAATGAGCAGTTCTTC. This rearrangement joins TRBV7-9 to TRBJ2-1, with D tentatively TRBD1 (5 bases). The germline CDR1 and CDR2 sequences are SEHNR and FQNEAQ (reference sequence). CDR3 length equals 16 residues. The V and J ends lost 4 bases and 3 bases respectively, with 16 bases between them.

The J gene is TRBJ1-2, the V gene TRBV5-4, with TRBD1 identical over 10 bases. The CDR3 is 14 amino acids. CDR1 SGHNT and CDR2 YYREEE come from the germline V gene (reference sequence). Trimming removed 0 bases from V and 6 bases from J; junction bases left unmatched: 2. CDR3 residues: CASSLATGGDGYTF. CDR3 DNA sequence: TGTGCCAGCAGCTTGGCGACAGGGGGCGATGGCTACACCTTC. Looking up the rest from reference TRBV5-4 and TRBJ1-2 gives the full variable domain: ETGVTQSPTHLIKTRGQQVTLRCSSQSGHNTVSWYQQALGQGPQFIFQYYREEENGRGNFPPRFSGLQFPNYSSELNVNALELDDSALYLCASSLATGGDGYTFGSGTRLTVV.

The table lists this clone with a count of one. V is TRBV5-1 and J is TRBJ2-7, with a weak D call TRBD1 (6 bases). The germline CDR1 and CDR2 sequences are SGHRS and YFSETQ. Deletions cut 1 base from V and 0 bases from J, with 14 bases between. The CDR3 runs 16 residues. Written as DNA, the CDR3 is TGCGCCAGCAGCTTGCAGGGGACACAGAGCTCCTACGAGCAGTACTTC. Translating it yields CASSLQGTQSSYEQYF.

This sequence joins TRBV30 and TRBJ2-3; 9 bases are shared with TRBD2. CDR1 and CDR2 from the germline V gene are GTSNPN and SVGIG (reference sequence). The CDR3 is 15 residues long. Trimming took 8 bases from V and 3 from J; bases not matched to a gene: 12. The CDR3 coding sequence is TGTGCCCAAGGTTTGGCGGGAGGGGGAACAGATACGCAGTATTTT. This codes for CAQGLAGGGTDTQYF.

The chain joins TRBV18 to TRBJ1-2; D gene ambiguous. The V and J ends lost 0 bases and 4 bases respectively, with 9 bases between them. The CDR3 is 14 amino acids. The germline V gene has CDR1 KGHSH and CDR2 LQKENI. The CDR3 DNA reads as TGTGCCAGCTCACCACCGGGCAATGGCTATGGCTACACCTTC. Translating gives CASSPPGNGYGYTF. Full variable domain (rest looked up from reference TRBV18 and TRBJ1-2): NAGVMQNPRHLVRRRGQEARLRCSPMKGHSHVYWYRQLPEEGLKFMVYLQKENIIDESGMPKERFSAEFPKEGPSILRIQQVVRGDSAAYFCASSPPGNGYGYTFGSGTRLTVV.